This T cell receptor beta chain was identified in a study of persistence of HIV-infected CD4 T cells. The wider study: Donors had been on suppressive ART for a median of roughly 8 years. Anti-CD3/anti-CD28 beads activated more cells than antigen stimulation did.

A note on this clone: As yet, its antigen is unknown.

This nonspecific control used anti-CD3/anti-CD28 bead stimulation of CD4+ T cells. Sorting of responding CD4+ T cells relied on upregulated CD40 ligand together with CD69. Adults with HIV-1 started suppressive ART while chronically infected. Donors had CD4+ T cell counts above 400 cells/uL and were CMV-seropositive. Sequencing used immunoSEQ version 4 in survey mode. The repertoire was sequenced with immunoSEQ multiplex PCR; TCRdb's copy has only in-frame clones and lacks some. Of 44,000 or so clones in the sample, roughly 92% were seen once. Germline V CDR1 and CDR2: SQVTM, ANQGSEA. The V and J ends lost 6 bases and 2 bases, in that order; junction bases with no gene match: 8. This CDR3 has 14 amino acids.

The specimen comprised CD4+ T cells sorted from PBMCs after roughly 20-hour stimulation, sampled from a patient who received antiretroviral therapy. The rearrangement links TRBV29-1 to TRBJ2-7, with 9 bases that match TRBD1. The receptor was isolated from an adult man with HIV who was CMV-seropositive. The CDR3 here is CSVHGTGRPYEQYF. DNA for the CDR3: TGCAGCGTCCACGGGACAGGGAGACCCTACGAGCAGTACTTC.